Described below is a single T cell receptor (beta chain) sequence and its context. Antigen specificity is unknown. Regions amplified from RNA transcripts were the TCR beta CDR3 regions. Carried out on the TCR CDR3, a first-round RT-PCR used the HTBI primer set. TCRdb re-derived calls from the multiplex PCR reads in MiXCR, one entry per CDR3 protein. The sample contains 500,000 to 800,000 distinct CDR3 sequences, just under 45% of which appear only once. This specimen comes from a study of T cells in Graves' hyperthyroidism and ophthalmopathy. Findings and limits, study-wide: Among clonotypes expanded in thyroid above 0.001, most were also found in blood.

The study excluded patients with uncontrolled infection, other autoimmune disease, pregnancy or lactation. In making diagnoses, clinical symptoms, serum thyroxine and TRAb, thyroid ultrasound and orbital computed tomography were all used. This receptor was identified in an adult man with Graves' disease, either hyperthyroidism or ophthalmopathy (not recorded which). Sequencing used peripheral blood or thyroid tissue (not recorded which).

CDR3 in amino acids: CASSKGRGNQPQHF. The DNA of the CDR3 is TGTGCCAGTAGTAAGGGGAGGGGCAATCAGCCCCAGCATTTT. This rearrangement joins TRBV19 to TRBJ1-5, with D perhaps matching TRBD1 (5 bases). This CDR3 comprises 14 residues. Germline V CDR1 and CDR2: LNHDA, SQIVND (reference sequence). Trimming cost V 4 bases and J 2 bases, with 9 bases left between them.